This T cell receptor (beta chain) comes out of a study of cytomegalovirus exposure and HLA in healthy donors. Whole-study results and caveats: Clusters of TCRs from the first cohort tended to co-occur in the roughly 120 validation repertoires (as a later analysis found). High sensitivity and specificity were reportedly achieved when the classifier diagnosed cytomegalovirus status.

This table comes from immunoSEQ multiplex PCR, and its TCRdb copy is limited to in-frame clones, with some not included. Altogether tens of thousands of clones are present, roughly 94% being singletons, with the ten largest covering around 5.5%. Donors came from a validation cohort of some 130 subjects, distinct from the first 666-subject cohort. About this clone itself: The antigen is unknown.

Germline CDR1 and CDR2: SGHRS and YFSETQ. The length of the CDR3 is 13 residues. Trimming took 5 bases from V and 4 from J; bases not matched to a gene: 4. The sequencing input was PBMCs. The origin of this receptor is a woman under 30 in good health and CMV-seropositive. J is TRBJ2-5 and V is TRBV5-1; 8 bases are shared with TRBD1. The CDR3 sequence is CASRGTGGETQYF. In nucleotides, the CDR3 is TGCGCCAGCAGGGGGACAGGAGGAGAGACCCAGTACTTC.